The 32 T cell receptor beta chains below come from one sample, sequenced in a study of T cells after posttransplantation cyclophosphamide. Assay: immunoSEQ multiplex PCR; the TCRdb copy retains only in-frame clones and omits some. This repertoire holds about 12,000 clones, and none appear only once. Sample: PBMCs. Receptors were obtained from a woman between 40 and 55 years old in good health, CMV-negative, and a related stem cell transplant donor.

This clone was observed many times. The CDR3 region is CASSLWPRDMIYEQYF. CDR3 coding DNA: TGCGCCAGCAGCTTGTGGCCGCGGGATATGATCTACGAGCAGTACTTC. The gene calls are TRBV5-1 and TRBJ2-7; TRBD2 might be the D (6 bases). The germline gives CDR1 SGHRS, CDR2 YFSETQ. CDR3 size: 16 residues. With 1 base removed from V and 3 bases from J, the gap between germline ends came to 17 bases.

This clone came up many times. This CDR3 is CASQRGSGGPPYEQYF. The CDR3 nucleotides read TGTGCCAGTCAGCGAGGGAGCGGGGGGCCCCCCTACGAGCAGTACTTC. This rearrangement joins TRBV19 to TRBJ2-7; 9 bases fit TRBD2. This CDR3 is built from 16 residues. Germline lookup yields CDR1 LNHDA and CDR2 SQIVND (reference sequence). The V and J ends lost 8 bases and 2 bases, in that order; junction bases with no gene match: 13.

This clone was counted at least ten times. This chain connects TRBV30 to TRBJ1-1; 9 bases match TRBD1. This CDR3 is 13 amino acids long. V lost 3 bases to trimming and J lost 5 bases; unmatched junction nucleotides: 4. CDR1 is GTSNPN, CDR2 SVGIG, per germline (reference sequence). CDR3 residues: CAWRQGAKTEAFF. Here the CDR3 DNA reads TGTGCCTGGAGACAGGGGGCGAAGACTGAAGCTTTCTTT.

Ten or more counts support this clone. The chain couples TRBV27 to TRBJ1-1, with D hard to call. V was pared by 5 bases and J by 0 bases, with 10 bases between. The CDR3 consists of 14 residues. Germline-derived CDR1 and CDR2 are MNHEY and SMNVEV (reference sequence). The CDR3 reads CASSPVRVNTEAFF. In DNA, the CDR3 is TGTGCCAGCAGTCCTGTTCGGGTGAACACTGAAGCTTTCTTT.

This clone appeared many times. V and J are TRBV12-5 and TRBJ2-1; 10 nucleotides agree with TRBD2. CDR1 and CDR2 (germline): LGHNT, FRNRAP. With V trimmed by 2 bases and J by 4 bases, 8 bases remained unmatched. The CDR3 totals 17 residues. The CDR3 here is CASGLSPGLAFYNEQFF. CDR3 in DNA: TGTGCTAGTGGTTTGTCACCGGGACTAGCGTTTTACAATGAGCAGTTCTTC.

This clone was detected many times. The CDR3: CASSLAQEPSYEQYF. In DNA form, the CDR3 reads TGTGCCAGCAGCTTAGCCCAGGAACCTTCCTACGAGCAGTACTTC. The chain joins TRBV7-2 to TRBJ2-7; D gene ambiguous. CDR3 length equals 15 residues. Germline-derived CDR1 and CDR2 are SGHTA and FQGNSA. Trimming stripped 0 bases from V and 1 base from J, with 10 bases between.

The gene calls are TRBV5-1 and TRBJ2-3, with unresolved D. V dropped 8 bases and J dropped 2 bases, with 18 bases sitting between them. This CDR3 is 15 amino acids long. The germline V gene encodes CDR1 SGHRS and CDR2 YFSETQ. CDR3 loop: CARSPRVSHTDTQYF. As DNA, the CDR3 is TGCGCCAGGTCGCCGCGAGTCTCCCACACAGATACGCAGTATTTT.

Ten or more counts support this clone. The gene calls are TRBV18 and TRBJ2-2, with 9 bases matching TRBD1. The CDR3 covers 17 residues. Germline assignment: CDR1 KGHSH and CDR2 LQKENI. With 1 base clipped from V and 0 bases from J, the junction kept 3 bases outside the gene matches. CDR3 in amino acids: CASSPQGQGSNTGELFF. The CDR3, as DNA: TGTGCCAGCTCACCACAGGGACAGGGATCGAACACCGGGGAGCTGTTTTTT.

This clone was seen many times. This chain links TRBV2 with TRBJ2-7; D ambiguous. Trimming took 5 bases from V and 5 from J, leaving 7 bases between them. Germline V CDR1 and CDR2: SNHLY, FYNNEI. The CDR3 is 11 residues long. CDR3 loop: CASSLVDEQYF. DNA of the CDR3: TGTGCCAGCAGTCTCGTCGACGAGCAGTACTTC.

This clone has a count of ten or more. The CDR3 spells CASSSGDLLAGSEQYF. CDR3 bases: TGTGCCAGCAGCTCCGGGGACCTTTTAGCGGGGTCTGAGCAGTACTTC. The chain carries TRBV11-2 and TRBJ2-7; TRBD2 aligns across 8 bases. This CDR3 comprises 16 residues. CDR1 is SGHAT and CDR2 is FQNNGV in the germline V gene. The ends lost 4 bases at V and 7 bases at J; junction bases unmatched: 15.

Ten or more counts support this clone. The gene calls are TRBV2 and TRBJ1-1; D remains unclear. V gave up 7 bases and J gave up 1 base, with 7 bases separating them. The CDR3 is 12 residues long. CDR1 and CDR2 (germline): SNHLY, FYNNEI. The CDR3 reads CASTSGNTEAFF. CDR3 nucleotides: TGTGCCAGCACATCAGGGAACACTGAAGCTTTCTTT.

In this sample, this clone turned up many times. V and J are TRBV5-4 and TRBJ1-6; D possibly corresponds to TRBD1 (6 bases). V gave up 2 bases and J gave up 9 bases, with 15 bases separating them. CDR1 SGHNT and CDR2 YYREEE come from the germline V gene (reference sequence). The CDR3 sequence is 15 residues long. CDR3 amino acids: CASSLTGKRSSPLHF. In DNA, the CDR3 is TGTGCCAGCAGCTTAACAGGGAAACGTAGTTCACCCCTCCACTTT.

This clone was observed many times. The chain couples TRBV6-1 to TRBJ2-1; 7 bases are shared with TRBD2. J was trimmed by 9 bases and V by 2 bases; bases with no gene match: 7. Per the germline V gene, CDR1 is MNHNS and CDR2 is SASEGT. This CDR3 has 14 residues. The CDR3 region has the DNA TGTGCCAGCAGTGAACTAGCGGAGGTGGGTGAGCAGTTCTTC. It codes for CASSELAEVGEQFF.

This clone was counted many times. The chain has TRBV7-8 and TRBJ1-4; 9 bases match TRBD1. V was clipped by 7 bases and J by 3 bases; unmatched bases: 6. Germline loops: CDR1 SGHVS, CDR2 FQNEAQ. The CDR3 totals 15 residues. CDR3 region: CASTNRGRANEKLFF. The CDR3 bases are TGTGCCAGCACCAACAGGGGGCGAGCTAATGAAAAACTGTTTTTT.

This clone was found a few times. This chain joins TRBV6-2 or TRBV6-3 and TRBJ2-3, with D possibly matching TRBD2 (6 bases). This CDR3 is built from 15 residues. CDR1 is MNHEY, CDR2 SVGEGT, per germline. Trimming left V 4 bases short and J 4 bases short, with 15 bases between. CDR3 loop: CASSWMAPGADTQYF. CDR3 sequence (DNA): TGTGCCAGCAGTTGGATGGCCCCGGGGGCAGATACGCAGTATTTT.

This clone was counted ten times or more. The chain combines TRBV7-2 with TRBJ1-4, with 9 bases that match TRBD1. CDR1 and CDR2 from the germline V gene are SGHTA and FQGNSA. Trimming removed 8 bases from V and 5 bases from J; junction bases left unmatched: 3. The CDR3 totals 13 residues. CDR3 loop: CASAGQGNEKLFF. The CDR3 bases are TGTGCCAGCGCGGGACAGGGAAATGAAAAACTGTTTTTT.

This clone has a count of ten or more. CDR3: CASSTKLAGTTDTQYF. The CDR3 DNA reads as TGTGCCAGCAGCACGAAACTAGCGGGGACCACAGATACGCAGTATTTT. The chain links TRBV5-4 to TRBJ2-3; 10 nucleotides align to TRBD2. Trimming removed 4 bases from V and 2 bases from J; junction bases left unmatched: 7. The V gene's germline CDR1 is SGHNT and CDR2 YYREEE (reference sequence). The CDR3 contains 16 residues.

Ten or more counts support this clone. The V call is TRBV6-1, the J call TRBJ2-5; possible D gene TRBD2, 6 bases. V lost 2 bases and J 5 bases, leaving 15 bases between the germline ends. In germline, CDR1 is MNHNS, CDR2 SASEGT. The length of the CDR3 is 15 residues. The CDR3 here is CASSEPAGSWETQYF. Here the CDR3 DNA reads TGTGCCAGCAGTGAACCAGCGGGTTCATGGGAGACCCAGTACTTC.

This clone was seen ten or more times. The chain combines TRBV28 with TRBJ1-4; a weak D match, TRBD1 (6 bases). The CDR3 totals 18 residues. From germline, CDR1 is MDHEN and CDR2 SYDVKM. V gave up 5 bases and J gave up 5 bases, with 24 bases separating them. The CDR3 coding sequence is TGTGCCAGCAGTCCTGGTGTTGAGCCTAGGGGGAAAAATGAAAAACTGTTTTTT. Translated: CASSPGVEPRGKNEKLFF.

This clone was seen repeatedly, ten times or more. The chain combines TRBV11-2 with TRBJ2-2; the match to TRBD1 covers 7 bases. Germline trimming cut 3 bases from V and 4 bases from J; bases unmatched to any gene: 8. Germline V gives CDR1 SGHAT, CDR2 FQNNGV. The CDR3 totals 16 residues. CDR3 amino acids: CASSFPNRGATGELFF. CDR3 coding DNA: TGTGCCAGCAGCTTCCCGAACAGGGGCGCCACCGGGGAGCTGTTTTTT.

This clone appeared many times. The chain couples TRBV11-2 to TRBJ1-6, with D possibly matching TRBD1 (6 bases). V lost 2 bases, J lost 12 bases, and 17 bases lay in between. The CDR3 extends over 15 amino acids. CDR1 SGHAT and CDR2 FQNNGV come from the germline V gene. The CDR3 DNA is TGTGCCAGCAGCTTATGGGCAGGGGAAGATGAACCCCTCCACTTT. It translates to CASSLWAGEDEPLHF.

This clone is judged medium-sized. The chain couples TRBV5-4 to TRBJ2-1; TRBD2 might be the D (5 bases). V lost 0 bases and J 7 bases, leaving 11 bases between the germline ends. Per the germline V gene, CDR1 is SGHNT and CDR2 is YYREEE (reference sequence). This CDR3 comprises 14 residues. CDR3 sequence reads: CASSLDQRRNEQFF. CDR3 coding DNA: TGTGCCAGCAGCTTGGATCAGCGGAGGAATGAGCAGTTCTTC.

The sample holds many counts of this clone. The chain links TRBV12-3 or TRBV12-4 to TRBJ1-2, with 11 bases identical to TRBD1. V lost 4 bases and J lost 5; bases outside the gene matches: 9. The CDR3 runs 16 residues. The CDR3 reads CASSSTGTGGPYGYTF. DNA for the CDR3: TGTGCCAGCAGTTCAACCGGGACAGGGGGGCCATATGGCTACACCTTC.

This clone was detected ten times or more. This chain uses TRBV6-5 with TRBJ2-7; D possibly corresponds to TRBD2 (5 bases). From germline, CDR1 is MNHEY and CDR2 SVGAGI. The ends were cut back, 5 bases at V and 3 bases at J, with 14 bases in the middle. CDR3 size: 14 residues. The CDR3 DNA follows: TGTGCCAGCAGTACATACGGGGTGGTCTACGAGCAGTACTTC. Translated: CASSTYGVVYEQYF.

Many counts were recorded for this clone. V gene TRBV9 combines with J gene TRBJ2-5, with TRBD2 matching over 9 bases. CDR3 length: 14 residues. Per germline, CDR1 SGDLS and CDR2 YYNGEE. With 4 bases clipped from V and 4 bases from J, the junction kept 5 bases outside the gene matches. CDR3 loop: CASSSRAGGETQYF. CDR3 nucleotide sequence: TGTGCCAGCAGCTCAAGAGCGGGGGGAGAGACCCAGTACTTC.

This clone was picked up many times. J is TRBJ1-5 and V is TRBV12-3 or TRBV12-4; tentative D call: TRBD1 (6 bases). The CDR3 is made up of 15 amino acids. Trimming left V 7 bases short and J 6 bases short, with 19 bases between. CDR3: CASNLGGGHGQPQHF. The DNA for the CDR3 is TGTGCCAGCAACCTGGGGGGGGGGCACGGTCAGCCCCAGCATTTT.

The table lists this clone with a few counts. A read error may explain this, as a much larger clone is one base away. The V gene is TRBV6-2 or TRBV6-3, the J gene TRBJ2-3, with no clear D. Germline V gene sequence: CDR1 MNHEY, CDR2 SVGEGT. The ends were cut back, 0 bases at V and 6 bases at J, with 10 bases in the middle. The CDR3 contains 14 residues. CDR3 sequence: CASSYSRRSDTQYF. In nucleotides, the CDR3 is TGTGCCAGCAGTTACTCGAGGCGGTCTGATACGCAGTATTTT.

Turning to this clone: This may stem from a read error, because a much larger clone lies one nucleotide away. This CDR3 reads CASRRGQGDKQYF. The CDR3 region has the DNA TGCGCCAGCAGGCGCGGACAGGGGGACAAGCAGTACTTC. The chain is built from TRBV5-1 and TRBJ2-7; 10 nucleotides line up with TRBD1. This CDR3 spans 13 amino acids. V lost 5 bases, J lost 8 bases, and 7 bases stayed unmatched. Germline V gene data show CDR1 as SGHRS and CDR2 as YFSETQ.

This clone was observed at least ten times. This chain joins TRBV9 and TRBJ2-3, with D perhaps TRBD1 (5 bases). This CDR3 comprises 15 residues. Germline V gene sequence: CDR1 SGDLS, CDR2 YYNGEE. V was cut by 3 bases and J by 5 bases, with 16 bases left in between. Written as DNA, the CDR3 is TGTGCCAGCAGCGCGTGGGCAGGGTGGGGAGATACGCAGTATTTT. Amino acids: CASSAWAGWGDTQYF.

In its sample, this clone was seen many times. The genes are TRBV5-1 and TRBJ2-3; perhaps TRBD1 as D (5 bases). The CDR3 is 14 residues long. The V gene lost 0 bases and the J gene lost 6 bases, with 11 bases spanning the gap. Germline lookup yields CDR1 SGHRS and CDR2 YFSETQ. DNA for the CDR3: TGCGCCAGCAGCTTGGTCTCCTGGGGCGATACGCAGTATTTT. Amino acid sequence: CASSLVSWGDTQYF.

This clone was recorded at least ten times. The CDR3 DNA reads TGTGCCACCAGTGACCCCGGGACTAGCGTGGATGAGCAGTTCTTC. Amino acid sequence: CATSDPGTSVDEQFF. The chain links TRBV24-1 to TRBJ2-1; the match to TRBD2 covers 10 bases. The CDR3 covers 15 residues. V lost 4 bases to trimming and J lost 8 bases; unmatched junction nucleotides: 7. The germline V gene encodes CDR1 KGHDR and CDR2 SFDVKD.

This clone has at least ten counts. The chain is built from TRBV9 and TRBJ2-7, with 8 positions matching TRBD2. The CDR3 loop spans 15 amino acids. With V trimmed by 2 bases and J by 4 bases, 8 bases remained unmatched. Germline V lookup: CDR1 SGDLS, CDR2 YYNGEE. The CDR3 loop is CASSVGGTRGYEQYF. CDR3 in DNA: TGTGCCAGCAGCGTGGGGGGGACTAGGGGATACGAGCAGTACTTC. The whole variable domain, filled in from reference TRBV9 and TRBJ2-7, reads DSGVTQTPKHLITATGQRVTLRCSPRSGDLSVYWYQQSLDQGLQFLIQYYNGEERAKGNILERFSAQQFPDLHSELNLSSLELGDSALYFCASSVGGTRGYEQYFGPGTRLTVT.